This T cell receptor beta chain was recovered during a study of T-cell reconstitution after alpha-beta-depleted transplantation in children. For TCRbeta, the library was prepared with unique molecular identifiers. TCRdb re-analysed the PCR reads in MiXCR, keeping a single row per CDR3 protein. The sample contains around 700,000 distinct CDR3 sequences, less than 15% of which appear only once. This CDR3 is 13 amino acids long. Per the germline V gene, CDR1 is SGHVS and CDR2 is FNYEAQ. V was pared by 3 bases and J by 5 bases, with 11 bases between. This clonotype was counted at least ten times. The receptor comes from a girl aged 2-10 years with congenital amegakaryocytic thrombocytopenia, due to receive a stem cell transplant. Sequencing was performed on PBMCs, taken before TCRalphabeta/CD19-depleted stem cell transplant. The chain couples TRBV7-6 to TRBJ2-7, with D perhaps matching TRBD2 (5 bases). The CDR3 DNA reads TGTGCCAGCAGCTTTACGTTCGGGGACGAGCAGTACTTC. Encoded protein: CASSFTFGDEQYF. Full variable domain (remainder filled in from reference TRBV7-6 and TRBJ2-7): GAGVSQSPRYKVTKRGQDVALRCDPISGHVSLYWYRQALGQGPEFLTYFNYEAQQDKSGLPNDRFSAERPEGSISTLTIQRTEQRDSAMYRCASSFTFGDEQYFGPGTRLTVT.